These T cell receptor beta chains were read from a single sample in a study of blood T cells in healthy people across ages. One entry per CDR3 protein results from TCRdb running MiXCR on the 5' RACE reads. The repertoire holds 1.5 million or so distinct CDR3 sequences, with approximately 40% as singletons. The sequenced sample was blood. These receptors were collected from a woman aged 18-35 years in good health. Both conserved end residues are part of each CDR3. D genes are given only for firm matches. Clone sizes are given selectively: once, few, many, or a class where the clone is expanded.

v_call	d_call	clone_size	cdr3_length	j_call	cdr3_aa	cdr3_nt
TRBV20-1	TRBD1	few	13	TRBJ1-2	CSAILQGAGGYTF	TGCAGTGCGATACTACAGGGGGCTGGTGGCTACACCTTC
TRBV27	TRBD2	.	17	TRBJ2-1	CASSPTVQRDSYNKQFF	TGTGCCAGCAGTCCCACGGTCCAGCGGGACTCCTACAATAAGCAGTTCTTC
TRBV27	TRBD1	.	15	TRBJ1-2	CASSLLGTGVYGYTF	TGTGCCAGCAGTCTATTGGGGACAGGGGTCTATGGCTACACCTTC
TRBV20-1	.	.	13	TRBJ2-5	CSARETLAQTQYF	TGCAGTGCTAGAGAAACCCTCGCCCAGACCCAGTACTTC
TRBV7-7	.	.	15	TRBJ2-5	CASSSPQRGQETQYF	TGTGCCAGCAGCTCGCCCCAGCGCGGTCAAGAGACCCAGTACTTC
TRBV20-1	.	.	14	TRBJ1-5	CSAPGRGKDQPQHF	TGCAGTGCCCCCGGGCGGGGGAAGGATCAGCCCCAGCATTTT
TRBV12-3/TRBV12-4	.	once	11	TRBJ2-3	CASRAANTQYF	TGTGCCAGCAGGGCGGCGAATACGCAGTATTTT
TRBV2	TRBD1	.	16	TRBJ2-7	CASSDLDRVEFYEQYF	TGTGCCAGCAGTGATCTGGACAGGGTGGAGTTCTACGAGCAGTACTTC
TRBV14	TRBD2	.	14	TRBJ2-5	CASSLAGAFETQYF	TGTGCCAGCAGCTTAGCGGGAGCGTTCGAGACCCAGTACTTC
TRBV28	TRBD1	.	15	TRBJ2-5	CASSPTGTGGQTQYF	TGTGCCAGCAGCCCAACAGGGACAGGGGGGCAGACCCAGTACTTC
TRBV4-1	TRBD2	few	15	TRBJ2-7	CASSQASGVNYEQYF	TGCGCCAGCAGCCAAGCTAGCGGGGTAAACTACGAGCAGTACTTC
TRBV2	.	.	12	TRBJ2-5	CAFLGRKETQYF	TGTGCCTTCCTGGGGCGTAAAGAGACCCAGTACTTC
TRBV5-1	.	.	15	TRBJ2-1	CASSLGSISAGEQFF	TGCGCCAGCAGCTTGGGCTCAATCTCGGCGGGTGAGCAGTTCTTC
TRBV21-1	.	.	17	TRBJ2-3	CASSTNGLAGGKDTQYF	TGTGCCAGCAGCACTAACGGACTAGCGGGAGGGAAAGATACGCAGTATTTT
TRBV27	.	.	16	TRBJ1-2	CASSLSGTVGLGGYTF	TGTGCCAGCAGTTTGTCCGGTACAGTGGGGTTGGGGGGCTACACCTTC
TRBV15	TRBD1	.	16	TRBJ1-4	CATSREPDRAEEKLFF	TGTGCCACCAGCAGAGAACCGGACAGGGCGGAAGAAAAACTGTTTTTT
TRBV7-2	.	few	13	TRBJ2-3	CASSASSADTQYF	TGTGCCAGCAGCGCATCTAGCGCAGATACGCAGTATTTT
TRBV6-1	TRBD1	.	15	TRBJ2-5	CASSEAQGGSETQYF	TGTGCCAGCAGTGAAGCTCAAGGGGGCTCGGAGACCCAGTACTTC
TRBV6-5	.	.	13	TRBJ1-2	CASGEQGAWGYTF	TGTGCCAGTGGGGAACAGGGCGCTTGGGGCTACACCTTC
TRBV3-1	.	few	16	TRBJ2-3	CASSQDETPARDTQYF	TGTGCCAGCAGCCAAGATGAGACTCCCGCGAGAGATACGCAGTATTTT
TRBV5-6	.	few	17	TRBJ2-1	CASSPAPHFLGNNEQFF	TGTGCCAGCAGCCCGGCTCCTCATTTTTTAGGCAACAATGAGCAGTTCTTC
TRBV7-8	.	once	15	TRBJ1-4	CASSPEVATNEKLFF	TGTGCCAGCAGCCCCGAGGTTGCAACTAATGAAAAACTGTTTTTT
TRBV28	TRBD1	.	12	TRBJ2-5	CASSGTEGTQYF	TGTGCCAGCAGCGGGACAGAAGGGACCCAGTACTTC
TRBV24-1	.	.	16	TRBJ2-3	CATSDLTRGSTDTQYF	TGTGCCACCAGTGACCTTACTAGGGGGAGCACAGATACGCAGTATTTT
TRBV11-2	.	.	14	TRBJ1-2	CASSLVAGTGGYTF	TGTGCCAGCAGCTTAGTGGCGGGAACTGGAGGCTACACCTTC
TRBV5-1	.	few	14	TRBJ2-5	CASSLAHRRETQYF	TGCGCCAGCAGCTTGGCCCACAGGAGGGAGACCCAGTACTTC
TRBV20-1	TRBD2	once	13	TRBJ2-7	CSASGSGVYEQYF	TGCAGTGCTAGCGGTAGCGGGGTCTACGAGCAGTACTTC
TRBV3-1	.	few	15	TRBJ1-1	CASSQSGGARTEAFF	TGTGCCAGCAGCCAATCAGGCGGGGCGCGGACTGAAGCTTTCTTT
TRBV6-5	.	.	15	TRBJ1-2	CASSYSSTVVHGYTF	TGTGCCAGCAGTTACTCGTCGACAGTTGTGCATGGCTACACCTTC
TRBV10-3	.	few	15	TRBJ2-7	CAISESETGYNEQYF	TGTGCCATCAGTGAGTCTGAGACCGGCTACAATGAGCAGTACTTC
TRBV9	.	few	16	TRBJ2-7	CASSVAPGDMAYEQYF	TGTGCCAGCAGCGTAGCTCCGGGGGACATGGCCTACGAGCAGTACTTC
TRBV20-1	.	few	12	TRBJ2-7	CSARVGAGEQYF	TGCAGTGCTAGAGTGGGGGCGGGTGAGCAGTACTTC
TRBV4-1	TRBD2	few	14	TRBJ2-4	CASSQDLASGGRYF	TGCGCCAGCAGCCAAGATTTGGCTAGCGGGGGGCGGTACTTC
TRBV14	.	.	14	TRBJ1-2	CASSQGGDDYGYTF	TGTGCCAGCAGCCAAGGAGGGGACGACTATGGCTACACCTTC
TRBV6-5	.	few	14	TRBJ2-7	CASSYGDIYNEQYF	TGTGCCAGCAGTTACGGGGACATCTACAATGAGCAGTACTTC
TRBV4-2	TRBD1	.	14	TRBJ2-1	CASSVRDRDNGQFF	TGTGCCAGCAGCGTACGGGACAGGGACAATGGGCAGTTCTTC
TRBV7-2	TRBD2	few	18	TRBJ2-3	CASSLRGLAGSGTDTQYF	TGTGCCAGCAGCTTAAGAGGACTAGCGGGCAGTGGCACAGATACGCAGTATTTT
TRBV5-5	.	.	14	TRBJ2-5	CASSWVTTQETQYF	TGTGCCAGCAGCTGGGTCACCACCCAAGAGACCCAGTACTTC
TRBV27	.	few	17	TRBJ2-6	CASSLGLPGSGANVLTF	TGTGCCAGCAGTTTAGGCCTGCCTGGCTCTGGGGCCAACGTCCTGACTTTC